This TCR beta chain was sequenced during a study of blood T cell repertoires in COVID-19. About the study: Collection of acute and convalescent COVID-19 samples took place in the United States, Italy and Spain. Sources were T cells, B-cell-depleted T cells, or PBMCs; the material itself was cDNA or gDNA.

The CDR3 sequence is 13 residues long. Trimming took off 10 bases at V and 4 bases at J, with 17 bases between the two ends. The germline V gene encodes CDR1 SNHLY and CDR2 FYNNEI. Authors' data handling: From reference gene primer amplification, estimates of nucleated cell counts were derived. Here immunoSEQ multiplex PCR was the method, and the copy in TCRdb shows in-frame clones only, minus some. V and J calls and clone size are given by that table; D and trimming were obtained from the DNA. Among 60,000 to 95,000 clones, roughly 86% were seen once, and the ten largest hold 5% to 8%. This receptor was obtained from a woman aged 45-60 years with acute or convalescent COVID-19. Sequenced material: peripheral blood. The chain uses TRBV2 and TRBJ2-7; a possible D gene is TRBD2 (6 bases). In DNA form, the CDR3 reads TGTGCCACCGGGGACTTATCAGGGTACGAGCAGTACTTC. Encoded protein: CATGDLSGYEQYF. Drawing the rest from reference TRBV2 and TRBJ2-7, the complete variable domain is EPEVTQTPSHQVTQMGQEVILRCVPISNHLYFYWYRQILGQKVEFLVSFYNNEISEKSEIFDDQFSVERPDGSNFTLKIRSTKLEDSAMYFCATGDLSGYEQYFGPGTRLTVT.